The 5 T cell receptor beta chains given below trace back to one sample, sequenced in a study of beta chain features in type 1 diabetes. No cognate antigen is known for these TCRs. Study-level points and caveats: Patients with Type 1 diabetes showed moderately but significantly shorter TCRB CDR3s in all four CD4+ subsets.

Expressed TCRB transcripts got sequenced, as all isolated RNA was reverse transcribed. The table came from immunoSEQ multiplex PCR; TCRdb's copy has only in-frame clones and leaves some out. The sample records 280,000 or so clones, 15% being singletons. Sequenced: naive CD4+ T cells from blood. The receptors here all came from a man aged 18 to 30 with type 1 diabetes.

This clone was picked up a small number of times. The chain recombines TRBV7-9 with TRBJ2-5; possibly TRBD1 for D (6 bases). CDR3 length equals 16 residues. CDR1 and CDR2 from the germline V gene are SEHNR and FQNEAQ (reference sequence). V shed 6 bases and J shed 2 bases, with 19 bases lying between them. The CDR3 is CASSVGRGVFQETQYF. The CDR3 bases are TGTGCCAGCAGTGTGGGCAGGGGCGTATTTCAAGAGACCCAGTACTTC.

V gene TRBV2 combines with J gene TRBJ1-4; a possible D gene is TRBD1 (5 bases). Germline CDR1 and CDR2: SNHLY and FYNNEI. The CDR3 sequence is 14 residues long. V lost 5 bases and J 1 base, leaving 8 bases between the germline ends. The CDR3 sequence: CASSSGGTNEKLFF. CDR3 DNA sequence: TGTGCCAGCAGTTCGGGGGGAACTAATGAAAAACTGTTTTTT.

This clone was seen once. The gene calls are TRBV6-5 and TRBJ1-2; 7 positions match TRBD1. CDR1 and CDR2 (germline): MNHEY, SVGAGI. The trim removed 6 bases at V and 4 bases at J, leaving 5 bases unmatched. The length of the CDR3 is 13 residues. The CDR3 DNA is TGTGCCAGCAGACCGACAGGGTCCTATGGCTACACCTTC. Its translation: CASRPTGSYGYTF.

The V gene is TRBV29-1, the J gene TRBJ1-3; TRBD1 is a possible D gene (5 bases). The CDR3 extends over 13 amino acids. V was pared by 7 bases and J by 3 bases, with 13 bases between. Germline V gene data show CDR1 as SQVTM and CDR2 as ANQGSEA. As DNA, the CDR3 is TGCAGCGCCGGGGGGGGAAGTGGAAACACCATATATTTT. Its translation is CSAGGGSGNTIYF. The whole variable domain, remainder taken from reference TRBV29-1 and TRBJ1-3, is SAVISQKPSRDICQRGTSLTIQCQVDSQVTMMFWYRQQPGQSLTLIATANQGSEATYESGFVIDKFPISRPNLTFSTLTVSNMSPEDSSIYLCSAGGGSGNTIYFGEGSWLTVV.

The chain combines TRBV5-1 with TRBJ1-2; 7 bases agree with TRBD1. The junction had 4 bases not matched to a gene; V was cut back by 3 bases and J by 2 bases. The CDR3 has 14 residues. The germline CDR1 and CDR2 sequences are SGHRS and YFSETQ. The CDR3 nucleotides read TGCGCCAGCAGCTACGAGGGACAGAACTATGGCTACACCTTC. Residues: CASSYEGQNYGYTF.